This TCR beta chain was identified in a study of cytotoxic CD8 clonotypes in ibrutinib-treated CLL. Study context: Complete response was seen in 2 patients and partial in approximately 24; some 12 progressed and around 14 stayed remitted after a median around 64 months. General study points: Public clonotypes, rarely seen, contracted or held steady on treatment.

Deletions cut 2 bases from V and 5 bases from J, with 10 bases between. The CDR3 covers 12 residues. Germline V gene lookup returns CDR1 GTSNPN and CDR2 SVGIG (reference sequence). A word on this clone: The antigen is unknown.

Produced via immunoSEQ multiplex PCR; TCRdb's table is partial and in-frame only. The sample carries about 130,000 clones, over 60% recorded once. This clonotype originated in a human donor with chronic lymphocytic leukemia. The chain couples TRBV30 to TRBJ2-7, with D perhaps TRBD1 (6 bases). The sequencing used PBMCs, collected after 12 months of ibrutinib treatment. The CDR3 DNA is TGTGCCTGGAGTCCACAGGGCGACGAGCAGTACTTC. The encoded protein is CAWSPQGDEQYF.